The 32 T cell receptor beta chains given below trace back to one sample, sequenced in a study of CD8 T cells in ankylosing spondylitis. TCRdb called the 5' RACE reads again in MiXCR, with one record for every CDR3 protein. The sample includes about 360,000 distinct CDR3 sequences, roughly 22% of them seen just once. The sequencing sample was made of blood, either unsorted or a sorted T cell fraction (not recorded which). Source of these receptors: a male donor with ankylosing spondylitis or in good health (not recorded which).

This sequence joins TRBV4-2 and TRBJ1-2; TRBD1 matches 11 bases. V lost 6 bases to trimming and J lost 4 bases; unmatched junction nucleotides: 7. The CDR3 has 15 amino acids. The germline V gene has CDR1 LGHNA and CDR2 YNFKEQ. CDR3 nucleotides: TGTGCCAGCAGGGAGTCCGGGACAGGGGGCTATGGCTACACCTTC. Protein: CASRESGTGGYGYTF.

This clonotype was found a few times. The chain is built from TRBV30 and TRBJ1-2; D gene uncertain. V lost 8 bases and J lost 6, with 13 bases in between. CDR3 length: 11 amino acids. CDR1 GTSNPN and CDR2 SVGIG come from the germline V gene (reference sequence). For the CDR3, the DNA is TGTGCCCAGCAGGAATATGATGGCTACACCTTC. It encodes CAQQEYDGYTF.

This chain joins TRBV3-1 and TRBJ2-2, with no clear D. The CDR3 length is 14 residues. Trimming removed 0 bases at V and 8 bases at J, with 10 bases between. Per the germline V gene, CDR1 is LGHDT and CDR2 is YNNKEL (reference sequence). The CDR3 DNA reads as TGTGCCAGCAGCCAAGACAGGTCCCTGGGGGAGCTGTTTTTT. It specifies CASSQDRSLGELFF.

The rearrangement links TRBV2 to TRBJ2-2; unclear D gene. Germline CDR1 is SNHLY and CDR2 is FYNNEI. The CDR3 runs to 14 residues. V lost 6 bases, J lost 3 bases, and 11 bases lay in between. CDR3 sequence (DNA): TGTGCCAGCAGGCCCGACTGGGACACCGGGGAGCTGTTTTTT. This sequence encodes CASRPDWDTGELFF.

This sequence joins TRBV6-1 and TRBJ2-5; 9 bases map to TRBD2. This CDR3 is built from 16 residues. Germline V gene lookup returns CDR1 MNHNS and CDR2 SASEGT. With V trimmed by 6 bases and J by 0 bases, 8 bases remained unmatched. Here the CDR3 DNA reads TGTGCCAGCAGGGGATCCGGGACTAGCAACCAAGAGACCCAGTACTTC. It translates to CASRGSGTSNQETQYF.

This clonotype was seen only a few times. The rearrangement links TRBV6-1 to TRBJ2-3; TRBD2 matches 10 bases. V trimming: 4 bases; J trimming: 4 bases; junction bases outside the gene matches: 5. Germline V gene data show CDR1 as MNHNS and CDR2 as SASEGT. The CDR3 has 15 residues. DNA of the CDR3: TGTGCCAGCAGTGGGGCTAGCGGGGGACCAGATACGCAGTATTTT. Its protein is CASSGASGGPDTQYF.

This chain joins TRBV3-1 and TRBJ2-6; 8 bases match TRBD1. The germline gives CDR1 LGHDT, CDR2 YNNKEL (reference sequence). Germline trimming cut 3 bases from V and 0 bases from J; bases unmatched to any gene: 10. The length of the CDR3 is 19 residues. The CDR3 DNA reads TGTGCCAGCAGCCATGAGAGGGACAGGTTAAACTCTGGGGCCAACGTCCTGACTTTC. It encodes CASSHERDRLNSGANVLTF.

The V and J genes are TRBV12-3 or TRBV12-4 and TRBJ2-7; D not certain. The V and J ends lost 1 base and 5 bases respectively, with 12 bases between them. The CDR3 consists of 14 residues. CDR3 amino acids: CASSLGGAWNEQYF. The CDR3 nucleotides read TGTGCCAGCAGTTTAGGTGGTGCGTGGAACGAGCAGTACTTC.

The chain has TRBV12-3 or TRBV12-4 and TRBJ1-2; D gene ambiguous. Between the trimmed V and J ends, which lost 5 bases and 1 base, there was a span of 8 bases. The CDR3 is 13 amino acids. CDR3 coding DNA: TGTGCCAGCAGTCAGACCAATAACTATGGCTACACCTTC. Its protein is CASSQTNNYGYTF.

This clonotype has only a few counts. The CDR3 nucleotides are TGCAGTGCTAGAGACGGGACTAGCGGTGACAATGAGCAGTTCTTC. This encodes CSARDGTSGDNEQFF. The J gene is TRBJ2-1, the V gene TRBV20-1, with TRBD2 matching 11 bases. Per the germline V gene, CDR1 is DFQATT and CDR2 is SNEGSKA (reference sequence). The J segment lost 5 bases and the V segment lost 0 bases, leaving 3 bases of the junction unmatched. The CDR3 length is 15 residues.

The chain has TRBV16 and TRBJ2-1; D is undetermined. The CDR3 extends over 12 amino acids. Germline-derived CDR1 and CDR2 are KGHSY and FQNENV. The germline V and J ends were trimmed by 0 bases and 10 bases, with 7 bases remaining between them. This CDR3 reads CASSQSDREQFF. The DNA of the CDR3 is TGTGCCAGCAGCCAATCGGATAGAGAGCAGTTCTTC.

This clonotype was picked up a small number of times. This sequence joins TRBV18 and TRBJ2-1; D not resolved. CDR1 is KGHSH and CDR2 is LQKENI in the germline V gene. The CDR3 contains 13 residues. V was shortened by 3 bases and J by 8 bases, with 11 bases between the two germline ends. DNA for the CDR3: TGTGCCAGCTCACCCGCAACTACCGATGAGCAGTTCTTC. Amino acid sequence: CASSPATTDEQFF.

The chain combines TRBV4-1 with TRBJ2-1; a weak D match, TRBD1 (6 bases). This CDR3 is built from 18 residues. Germline V CDR1 and CDR2: MGHRA, YSYEKL. Trimming took off 0 bases at V and 1 base at J, with 16 bases between the two ends. CDR3 coding DNA: TGCGCCAGCAGCCAAGACCCCGTGCAGGGGTGGTCCTACAATGAGCAGTTCTTC. It codes for CASSQDPVQGWSYNEQFF.

The gene calls are TRBV5-1 and TRBJ2-5; no firm D call. Trimming stripped 0 bases from V and 5 bases from J, with 11 bases between. CDR1 is SGHRS, CDR2 YFSETQ, per germline. The CDR3 is made up of 14 amino acids. The CDR3: CASSLAASSETQYF. Written as DNA, the CDR3 is TGCGCCAGCAGCTTGGCTGCTAGTAGCGAGACCCAGTACTTC.

The CDR3 DNA reads TGTGCCAGCAGTCCGTCGGACGGGCAAGGGCAGTATTTT. Protein: CASSPSDGQGQYF. The chain has TRBV6-1 and TRBJ2-3; D uncertain. From germline, CDR1 is MNHNS and CDR2 SASEGT. Trimming removed 5 bases from V and 11 bases from J, with 17 bases in between. The CDR3 covers 13 residues.

The chain recombines TRBV20-1 with TRBJ2-2; D not certain. This CDR3 contains 13 residues. From germline, CDR1 is DFQATT and CDR2 SNEGSKA (reference sequence). V was shortened by 0 bases and J by 4 bases, with 6 bases between the two germline ends. CDR3 bases: TGCAGTGCTAGAGATTGGGTCACCGGGGAGCTGTTTTTT. Translation: CSARDWVTGELFF.

The V and J genes are TRBV9 and TRBJ2-1; TRBD2 aligns across 14 bases. There are 19 residues in the CDR3. Germline values: CDR1 SGDLS, CDR2 YYNGEE. V shed 1 base, J shed 7 bases, and the junction held 13 bases outside the gene matches. The CDR3 DNA sequence: TGTGCCAGCAGCGTAAGGGGACTAGCGGGGGAATCCTTCTGGAATGAGCAGTTCTTC. Protein sequence: CASSVRGLAGESFWNEQFF.

In this sample, this clonotype turned up a few times. The chain employs TRBV5-5 and TRBJ2-1, with a possible D match to TRBD2 (5 bases). Germline V gives CDR1 SGHKS, CDR2 YYEKEE (reference sequence). The V end lost 1 base, the J end lost 7 bases, and 18 bases lay between the germline ends. The CDR3 has 16 amino acids. Written as DNA, the CDR3 is TGTGCCAGCAGCTTGAGTCCCGGGGTGTTGGAGAATGAGCAGTTCTTC. This encodes CASSLSPGVLENEQFF. Together with reference TRBV5-5 and TRBJ2-1, the CDR3 gives the full variable domain: DAGVTQSPTHLIKTRGQQVTLRCSPISGHKSVSWYQQVLGQGPQFIFQYYEKEERGRGNFPDRFSARQFPNYSSELNVNALLLGDSALYLCASSLSPGVLENEQFFGPGTRLTVL.

This clonotype was counted only a few times. V and J are TRBV6-4 and TRBJ2-1, with D perhaps TRBD1 or TRBD2 (5 bases each). This CDR3 region has 14 residues. The germline V gene encodes CDR1 MRHNA and CDR2 SNTAGT. The V gene lost 4 bases and the J gene lost 12 bases, with 19 bases spanning the gap. CDR3 amino acids: CASSVGESGRGQFF. CDR3 DNA: TGTGCCAGCAGTGTCGGAGAGTCAGGGAGAGGGCAGTTCTTC.

The chain uses TRBV29-1 and TRBJ2-1; D unresolved. V was shortened by 4 bases and J by 4 bases, with 17 bases between the two germline ends. Germline CDR1 SQVTM, CDR2 ANQGSEA. There are 15 residues in the CDR3. CDR3 region: CSVAIDFPPYNEQFF. The DNA for the CDR3 is TGCAGCGTTGCGATCGACTTCCCACCTTACAATGAGCAGTTCTTC.

A few counts support this clonotype. The CDR3 sequence: CASSLSLAQETQYF. CDR3 bases: TGTGCCAGCAGTTTGAGTCTAGCCCAAGAGACCCAGTACTTC. V gene TRBV12-3 or TRBV12-4 combines with J gene TRBJ2-5; D might be TRBD2 (5 bases). Trimming shortened V by 3 bases and J by 1 base, and 9 bases separated the two germline ends. The CDR3 is made up of 14 amino acids.

On this clonotype: The junction shows a germline mismatch at one end, possibly a read error. The chain uses TRBV12-5 and TRBJ2-7; D may be TRBD1 (5 bases). The CDR3 covers 16 residues. Germline-derived CDR1 and CDR2 are LGHNT and FRNRAP. CDR3 loop: CVSGLIDSGYPYEQYF. The CDR3 DNA is TGTGTTAGTGGCCTGATTGACTCAGGGTACCCCTACGAGCAGTACTTC.

The chain links TRBV30 to TRBJ2-7; the D gene is possibly TRBD2 (6 bases). There are 14 residues in the CDR3. Trimming removed 2 bases from V and 2 bases from J, with 13 bases in between. Germline values: CDR1 GTSNPN, CDR2 SVGIG (reference sequence). CDR3 loop: CAWSSGTSTYEQYF. DNA of the CDR3: TGTGCCTGGAGTTCCGGGACTTCTACCTACGAGCAGTACTTC.

The rearrangement links TRBV29-1 to TRBJ2-7, with 7 positions matching TRBD1. V trimming: 4 bases; J trimming: 4 bases; junction bases outside the gene matches: 7. The CDR3 runs 13 residues. Germline loops: CDR1 SQVTM, CDR2 ANQGSEA. The CDR3 nucleotides read TGCAGCGTTGTTGAGCAGGGGGATTACGAGCAGTACTTC. It encodes CSVVEQGDYEQYF.

This clonotype was seen more than once but under ten times. The chain carries TRBV7-2 and TRBJ2-7; D gene unclear. CDR1 and CDR2 from the germline V gene are SGHTA and FQGNSA. V lost 2 bases and J lost 2, with 7 bases in between. This CDR3 comprises 13 residues. In DNA, the CDR3 is TGTGCCAGCAGCTTAACACCCACCTACGAGCAGTACTTC. The encoded protein is CASSLTPTYEQYF. The full variable domain, completed using reference TRBV7-2 and TRBJ2-7, is GAGVSQSPSNKVTEKGKDVELRCDPISGHTALYWYRQSLGQGLEFLIYFQGNSAPDKSGLPSDRFSAERTGGSVSTLTIQRTQQEDSAVYLCASSLTPTYEQYFGPGTRLTVT.

The rearrangement joins TRBV7-9 to TRBJ2-1, with a tentative D call TRBD2 (6 bases). V was pared by 4 bases and J by 5 bases, with 9 bases between. Germline V gives CDR1 SEHNR, CDR2 FQNEAQ (reference sequence). The length of the CDR3 is 13 residues. The chain's CDR3 is CASSSWGDNEQFF. In nucleotides, the CDR3 is TGTGCCAGCAGCTCGTGGGGGGACAATGAGCAGTTCTTC.

V is TRBV7-6 and J is TRBJ2-7; perhaps TRBD1 as D (5 bases). V lost 4 bases to trimming and J lost 2 bases, with 12 bases between them. In germline, CDR1 is SGHVS, CDR2 FNYEAQ. The CDR3 spans 14 residues. DNA of the CDR3: TGTGCCAGCAGCTCAACCAGGGATACCTACGAGCAGTACTTC. It specifies CASSSTRDTYEQYF.

This clonotype showed up just once. The rearrangement uses TRBV7-6 and TRBJ2-3; no firm D call. Germline V CDR1 and CDR2: SGHVS, FNYEAQ. V was cut by 3 bases and J by 0 bases, with 19 bases left in between. The CDR3 extends over 18 amino acids. The CDR3 DNA reads as TGTGCCAGCAGCTTTTCATCGGCCCCAACCCTTAGCACAGATACGCAGTATTTT. Translating it yields CASSFSSAPTLSTDTQYF.

CDR3 amino acids: CASSRRAGATDTQYF. The CDR3 DNA reads TGTGCCAGCAGTCGAAGGGCAGGGGCCACAGATACGCAGTATTTT. The chain combines TRBV12-3 or TRBV12-4 with TRBJ2-3; D possibly corresponds to TRBD1 (6 bases). The CDR3 loop spans 15 amino acids. The V end lost 5 bases, the J end lost 2 bases, and 14 bases lay between the germline ends.

This rearrangement joins TRBV7-8 to TRBJ2-7, with 11 nucleotides matching TRBD2. The germline V gene has CDR1 SGHVS and CDR2 FQNEAQ. The CDR3 sequence is 15 residues long. Losses at the gene ends were 5 bases for V and 5 bases for J; bases not matched to a gene: 8. CDR3 DNA sequence: TGTGCCAGCAGCGCCAGACTAGCGGGGTTGAACGAGCAGTACTTC. Translated, it gives CASSARLAGLNEQYF.

This clonotype was seen at least ten times. The chain recombines TRBV29-1 with TRBJ2-2; D gene uncertain. V was pared by 3 bases and J by 3 bases, with 11 bases between. The CDR3 covers 14 residues. The germline gives CDR1 SQVTM, CDR2 ANQGSEA. CDR3 sequence: CSVEPRSDTGELFF. The CDR3, as DNA: TGCAGCGTTGAGCCCCGGAGTGACACCGGGGAGCTGTTTTTT.

The J gene is TRBJ2-7, the V gene TRBV12-3 or TRBV12-4, with 9 bases that match TRBD1. This CDR3 contains 13 residues. The V and J ends lost 3 bases and 6 bases, in that order; junction bases with no gene match: 3. CDR3 sequence: CASSLTGGFEQYF. For the CDR3, the DNA is TGTGCCAGCAGTTTGACAGGGGGTTTCGAGCAGTACTTC.